This TCR beta chain was identified during a study of T-cell reconstitution after alpha-beta-depleted transplantation in children. Findings and limits, study-wide: In patients about two months after transplant, alpha-beta T cells reportedly arose from several hundred expanded graft clones. Some patients' high day-60 TCRbeta diversity was traced to surviving recipient T cells and thymic progenitors. Newly generated T cells supplied most T-cell counts and diversity one year post-transplant.

Trimming removed 0 bases from V and 4 bases from J, with 11 bases in between. The V gene's germline CDR1 is SGHRS and CDR2 YFSETQ. The CDR3 runs 15 residues. In its sample, this clonotype was seen many times. Antigen specificity is unknown. Preparing the TCRbeta library involved the use of unique molecular identifiers. In TCRdb, the PCR reads were re-called with MiXCR into one record per CDR3 protein. The table lists 900,000 or so distinct CDR3 sequences, roughly 15% of them singletons. The chain links TRBV5-1 to TRBJ1-5, with D perhaps TRBD1 (5 bases). Sequencing used PBMCs, mostly from graft donor cells, obtained 360 days after TCRalphabeta/CD19-depleted stem cell transplant. The source is a male patient aged 10 to 17 who had a stem cell transplant for acute lymphoblastic leukemia, so the T cells may come from the graft donor. The CDR3 loop reads CASSLEGRENQPQHF. Written as DNA, the CDR3 is TGCGCCAGCAGCTTGGAGGGCAGGGAGAATCAGCCCCAGCATTTT.